These 21 T cell receptor beta chains were all obtained from the same sample, sequenced in a study of blood T cells in healthy people across ages. Next came a second PCR, run for roughly 6 to 11 cycles, which used a sample-barcoded 5' primer along with a J-beta primer mix. TCRdb reprocessed the 5' RACE reads via MiXCR and lists one record per CDR3 protein. Found here are around 970,000 distinct CDR3 sequences, 45% to 60% of them singletons; the top ten hold 20% to 25%. The sample was blood. The receptors originated from a woman aged 55-70 years in good health.

CDR3 amino acids: CASSAGARGAGELFF. The DNA for the CDR3 is TGTGCCAGCAGTGCGGGAGCTAGAGGGGCCGGGGAGCTGTTTTTT. This rearrangement joins TRBV6-4 to TRBJ2-2; D perhaps matches TRBD2 (6 bases). V was shortened by 4 bases and J by 6 bases, with 15 bases between the two germline ends. The CDR3 is 15 amino acids. Germline V gene sequence: CDR1 MRHNA, CDR2 SNTAGT.

The rearrangement links TRBV12-3 or TRBV12-4 to TRBJ2-1; 8 nucleotides match TRBD2. V was clipped by 7 bases and J by 6 bases; unmatched bases: 17. The CDR3 runs 17 residues. CDR3 in amino acids: CASTASRGIAGFNEQFF. The CDR3 coding sequence is TGTGCCAGCACCGCATCAAGGGGGATAGCGGGGTTCAATGAGCAGTTCTTC.

This clonotype came up a few times. The chain uses TRBV6-6 and TRBJ2-7, with 9 bases that match TRBD1. The CDR3 contains 12 residues. J was trimmed by 4 bases and V by 7 bases; bases with no gene match: 2. CDR1 is MNHNY and CDR2 is SVGAGI in the germline V gene (reference sequence). CDR3 nucleotides: TGTGCCAGCACGACAGGGGGGTACGAGCAGTACTTC. It encodes CASTTGGYEQYF.

This clonotype showed up just a few times. The chain combines TRBV27 with TRBJ2-2, with 9 bases fitting TRBD2. The CDR3 is 17 amino acids. CDR1 MNHEY and CDR2 SMNVEV come from the germline V gene (reference sequence). V gave up 2 bases and J gave up 5 bases; unmatched junction bases: 9. The CDR3 DNA reads TGTGCCAGCAGTTTAATGGGGCTAGCGGGAAGTACCGGGGAGCTGTTTTTT. This translates into CASSLMGLAGSTGELFF.

The V gene is TRBV7-3, the J gene TRBJ2-7; 7 nucleotides agree with TRBD2. This CDR3 is 15 amino acids long. V lost 1 base, J lost 2 bases, and 5 bases stayed unmatched. The V gene's germline CDR1 is SGHTA and CDR2 FQGTGA. CDR3 DNA: TGTGCCAGCAGCTTAATTGGCGCGGGAGCCTACGAGCAGTACTTC. This gives the protein CASSLIGAGAYEQYF.

The chain links TRBV10-3 to TRBJ1-5; D perhaps matches TRBD1 (5 bases). The V gene lost 4 bases and the J gene lost 3 bases, with 10 bases spanning the gap. Germline assignment: CDR1 ENHRY and CDR2 SYGVKD. The CDR3 sequence is 14 residues long. CDR3 loop: CAISAGTDNQPQHF. CDR3 bases: TGTGCCATCAGTGCGGGGACCGACAATCAGCCCCAGCATTTT.

The chain employs TRBV4-3 and TRBJ2-6, with 8 bases matching TRBD1. The germline gives CDR1 LGHNA, CDR2 YSLEER. V shed 1 base and J 0 bases; nucleotides not matched to a gene: 11. The CDR3 covers 20 residues. As DNA, the CDR3 is TGCGCCAGCAGCCAAGCCCCATTGGGGACAGGCTTCTCTGGGGCCAACGTCCTGACTTTC. Residues: CASSQAPLGTGFSGANVLTF.

This clonotype has at least ten counts. The gene calls are TRBV12-3 or TRBV12-4 and TRBJ2-2; the D is unclear. V dropped 5 bases and J dropped 3 bases, with 16 bases sitting between them. The CDR3 contains 16 residues. CDR3 sequence (DNA): TGTGCCAGCAGTGTTATGGAGCATTGGGACACCGGGGAGCTGTTTTTT. It specifies CASSVMEHWDTGELFF.

The J gene is TRBJ2-7, the V gene TRBV20-1; D is unclear. The CDR3 runs 11 residues. Germline values: CDR1 DFQATT, CDR2 SNEGSKA (reference sequence). Trimming took 7 bases from V and 2 from J, leaving 9 bases between them. This chain's CDR3 is CSVPGAYEQYF. As DNA, the CDR3 is TGCAGTGTTCCAGGTGCCTACGAGCAGTACTTC.

In its sample, this clonotype was seen a few times. The V call is TRBV20-1, the J call TRBJ2-1; 11 bases fit TRBD2. CDR3 length: 17 amino acids. J was trimmed by 4 bases and V by 3 bases; bases with no gene match: 11. Germline loops: CDR1 DFQATT, CDR2 SNEGSKA (reference sequence). CDR3 loop: CSARMTSGASAYNEQFF. The CDR3 DNA follows: TGCAGTGCTAGGATGACTAGCGGGGCCAGCGCGTACAATGAGCAGTTCTTC.

The CDR3 bases are TGTGCCAGCAGCTTAGGGCCTAGCGGAACCTACAATGAGCAGTTCTTC. Amino acid sequence: CASSLGPSGTYNEQFF. The chain is built from TRBV7-2 and TRBJ2-1, with 7 positions matching TRBD2. The CDR3 is 16 residues long. V lost 1 base to trimming and J lost 2 bases; unmatched junction nucleotides: 5. Germline CDR1 is SGHTA and CDR2 is FQGNSA.

Only a few counts were recorded for this clonotype. This rearrangement joins TRBV20-1 to TRBJ2-7, with a weak D call TRBD2 (5 bases). Looked up from germline, CDR1 is DFQATT and CDR2 is SNEGSKA (reference sequence). This CDR3 is built from 14 residues. V lost 3 bases, J lost 0 bases, and 12 bases lay in between. The CDR3 here is CSARGLGSSYEQYF. Here the CDR3 DNA reads TGCAGTGCTAGGGGCCTAGGGAGCTCCTACGAGCAGTACTTC.

With regard to this clonotype: One end of the junction varies from germline; a read error may be responsible. The chain recombines TRBV4-2 with TRBJ2-4, with TRBD2 matching over 10 bases. Per the germline V gene, CDR1 is LGHNA and CDR2 is YNFKEQ. The CDR3 runs 13 residues. In nucleotides, the CDR3 is TGTGCCAGCAGCCAAGACCTAGGACTAGCGGCTAACTTC. This gives the protein CASSQDLGLAANF.

This clonotype appeared a few times. This chain links TRBV7-2 with TRBJ2-3; D is undetermined. Per germline, CDR1 SGHTA and CDR2 FQGNSA. CDR3 length equals 14 residues. With 2 bases removed from V and 5 bases from J, the gap between germline ends came to 11 bases. Here the CDR3 DNA reads TGTGCCAGCAGCTTAACCCCGTATCTAGATACGCAGTATTTT. Its translation is CASSLTPYLDTQYF.

This clonotype was seen a handful of times. V is TRBV4-3 and J is TRBJ1-2; D uncertain. Trimming removed 0 bases at V and 5 bases at J, with 13 bases between. Per germline, CDR1 LGHNA and CDR2 YSLEER. The CDR3 consists of 15 residues. The CDR3 nucleotides are TGCGCCAGCAGCCAAGATATGTACGGTTCTTATGGCTACACCTTC. Protein: CASSQDMYGSYGYTF.

This chain links TRBV7-3 with TRBJ2-1, with 10 bases fitting TRBD2. Germline CDR1 SGHTA, CDR2 FQGTGA. CDR3 size: 14 residues. V shed 4 bases, J shed 5 bases, and the junction held 2 bases outside the gene matches. In nucleotides, the CDR3 is TGTGCCAGCAGCTACGGGACTAGCGACAATGAGCAGTTCTTC. Translated: CASSYGTSDNEQFF.

This rearrangement joins TRBV11-2 to TRBJ1-6, with D unclear. The CDR3 runs to 14 residues. In germline, CDR1 is SGHAT, CDR2 FQNNGV. V was cut by 5 bases and J by 8 bases, with 13 bases left in between. CDR3 coding DNA: TGTGCCAGCAGCCGCGGGCTCGGCTATTCACCCCTCCACTTT. Amino acid sequence: CASSRGLGYSPLHF.

The gene calls are TRBV6-2 or TRBV6-3 and TRBJ2-1; TRBD2 agrees at 14 bases. Germline V gene data show CDR1 as MNHEY and CDR2 as SVGEGT. The trim removed 9 bases at V and 7 bases at J, leaving 5 bases unmatched. This CDR3 has 14 amino acids. The CDR3 loop is CASPGLAGVNEQFF. The CDR3 DNA sequence: TGTGCCAGTCCGGGACTAGCGGGAGTGAATGAGCAGTTCTTC.

The gene calls are TRBV7-2 and TRBJ2-7; D remains unclear. This CDR3 is 15 amino acids long. Between the trimmed V and J ends, which lost 1 base and 0 bases, there was a span of 10 bases. From germline, CDR1 is SGHTA and CDR2 FQGNSA. CDR3 amino acids: CASSLVVEPSYEQYF. CDR3 coding DNA: TGTGCCAGCAGCTTAGTGGTGGAACCCTCCTACGAGCAGTACTTC.

This clonotype was counted a few times. This chain joins TRBV27 and TRBJ2-1; 9 nucleotides agree with TRBD1. The J segment lost 4 bases and the V segment lost 5 bases, leaving 3 bases of the junction unmatched. Germline CDR1 and CDR2: MNHEY and SMNVEV (reference sequence). This CDR3 spans 14 amino acids. The chain's CDR3 is CASSMDRGYNEQFF. The CDR3 DNA reads TGTGCCAGCAGTATGGACAGGGGTTACAATGAGCAGTTCTTC.

The gene calls are TRBV5-5 and TRBJ2-7; weak D call: TRBD2 (6 bases). This CDR3 region has 18 residues. Germline lookup yields CDR1 SGHKS and CDR2 YYEKEE (reference sequence). V was trimmed by 5 bases and J by 0 bases, leaving 24 bases between them. The CDR3 loop is CASRSRVGFAGTSYEQYF. The CDR3 DNA sequence: TGTGCCAGCAGATCCAGGGTGGGTTTTGCGGGGACCTCCTACGAGCAGTACTTC. Combining the CDR3 with reference TRBV5-5 and TRBJ2-7 gives the whole variable domain DAGVTQSPTHLIKTRGQQVTLRCSPISGHKSVSWYQQVLGQGPQFIFQYYEKEERGRGNFPDRFSARQFPNYSSELNVNALLLGDSALYLCASRSRVGFAGTSYEQYFGPGTRLTVT.